Listed below are T cell receptor beta chains from one sample, sequenced in a study of shared clonotypes between healthy human individuals. Only in-frame clones appear in the TCRdb table, and some are missing; sequencing was by immunoSEQ multiplex PCR. Seen here are about 490,000 clones, 79% observed once, and the top ten hold approximately 12%. Source material: PBMCs. All receptors come from a woman aged 40 to 50 in good health. Some clones in this sample may be carry-over from other donors' samples. Both conserved end residues are part of each CDR3. Each record gives: CDR3 protein, CDR3 DNA, V gene, J gene, D gene, clone size. The D gene is left open where the match is weak. A row's size may be missing; if present it is once, few, many or a size class.

CASSLAGLGNTGELFF,TGTGCCAGCAGCTTAGCTGGGTTAGGGAACACCGGGGAGCTGTTTTTT,TRBV7-8,TRBJ2-2,NA,once
CASSYSKTGRETQYF,TGTGCCAGCAGTTACTCAAAGACAGGACGGGAGACCCAGTACTTC,TRBV6-6,TRBJ2-5,NA,NA
CASSQDPTSGSYEQYF,TGTGCCAGCAGCCAAGATCCGACTAGCGGGAGCTACGAGCAGTACTTC,TRBV4-2,TRBJ2-7,TRBD2,many
CASSSTSGWGYEQYF,TGTGCCAGCAGCTCCACTAGCGGGTGGGGCTACGAGCAGTACTTC,TRBV7-6,TRBJ2-7,TRBD2,NA
CASARDRGTGELFF,TGTGCCTCAGCCCGGGACAGGGGGACCGGGGAGCTGTTTTTT,TRBV30,TRBJ2-2,TRBD1,few
CASSWDRNTGELFF,TGTGCCAGTAGTTGGGACCGCAACACCGGGGAGCTGTTTTTT,TRBV19,TRBJ2-2,NA,NA
CASSQKGGGEKLFF,TGTGCCAGCAGCCAGAAGGGGGGTGGAGAAAAACTGTTTTTT,TRBV7-9,TRBJ1-4,NA,NA
CASGLEGGHYGYTF,TGTGCTAGTGGTTTGGAAGGGGGTCACTATGGCTACACCTTC,TRBV12-5,TRBJ1-2,NA,NA
CASSLLGGETQYF,TGTGCCAGCAGCTTGTTAGGGGGAGAGACCCAGTACTTC,TRBV7-9,TRBJ2-5,NA,NA
CASSDVGTANEKLFF,TGTGCCAGCAGTGATGTTGGGACGGCTAATGAAAAACTGTTTTTT,TRBV2,TRBJ1-4,NA,NA
CASSRIFSRSSYNEQFF,TGTGCCAGCAGCCGGATATTCTCTAGGAGCTCCTACAATGAGCAGTTCTTC,TRBV5-4,TRBJ2-1,NA,NA
CASSLELAANTGELFF,TGTGCCAGCAGCTTAGAACTAGCGGCGAACACCGGGGAGCTGTTTTTT,TRBV11-1,TRBJ2-2,TRBD2,NA
CASSWTSGKVDTQYF,TGTGCCAGCAGCTGGACTAGCGGGAAGGTAGATACGCAGTATTTT,TRBV5-4,TRBJ2-3,TRBD2,NA
CSAGLAEYQYF,TGCAGCGCAGGACTAGCGGAGTACCAGTACTTC,TRBV29-1,TRBJ2-5,TRBD2,NA
CASSPGGANEKLFF,TGTGCCAGCAGCCCTGGGGGAGCTAATGAAAAACTGTTTTTT,TRBV7-2,TRBJ1-4,NA,NA
CASSLDGGGRNEQFF,TGTGCCAGCAGCTTGGACGGGGGAGGTAGGAATGAGCAGTTCTTC,TRBV5-4,TRBJ2-1,NA,NA
CASSELSGSHNEQFF,TGTGCCAGCAGTGAACTAAGCGGGAGCCACAATGAGCAGTTCTTC,TRBV6-4,TRBJ2-1,TRBD2,few
CASIKQGSNTEAFF,TGTGCCAGCATAAAACAGGGGTCCAACACTGAAGCTTTCTTT,TRBV6-6,TRBJ1-1,TRBD1,NA
CASSSLSAYNEQFF,TGTGCCAGCAGCTCCCTTTCGGCCTACAATGAGCAGTTCTTC,TRBV7-2,TRBJ2-1,NA,NA
CASAISGAGNIQYF,TGTGCTAGTGCCATTAGCGGGGCGGGAAACATTCAGTACTTC,TRBV12-5,TRBJ2-4,TRBD2,NA
CASSSEKGNDEQFF,TGTGCCAGCAGCTCCGAGAAAGGGAACGATGAGCAGTTCTTC,TRBV5-4,TRBJ2-1,NA,few
CASSIKGGSLNTEAFF,TGTGCCAGCAGCATAAAGGGGGGCAGCTTGAACACTGAAGCTTTCTTT,TRBV5-4,TRBJ1-1,NA,NA
CASSQGASYEQYF,TGTGCCAGCAGTCAGGGGGCCTCCTACGAGCAGTACTTC,TRBV28,TRBJ2-7,TRBD1,NA
CASSQQQLSGHQPGTDTQYF,TGCGCCAGCAGTCAACAACAGCTTAGCGGGCACCAGCCTGGCACAGATACGCAGTATTTT,TRBV23-1,TRBJ2-3,TRBD2,once
CASRQPGQGVYEQYF,TGTGCCAGCAGGCAACCGGGACAGGGCGTTTACGAGCAGTACTTC,TRBV28,TRBJ2-7,TRBD1,NA
CASSWTGGRELFF,TGTGCCAGCAGTTGGACAGGTGGTAGGGAGCTGTTTTTT,TRBV28,TRBJ2-2,TRBD1,NA
CASSVAAGVNNEQFF,TGTGCCAGCAGCGTAGCTGCGGGAGTTAACAATGAGCAGTTCTTC,TRBV9,TRBJ2-1,TRBD2,NA
CASSLSGSDTQYF,TGTGCCAGCAGCTTATCCGGGTCAGATACGCAGTATTTT,TRBV7-3,TRBJ2-3,NA,NA
CASSSPGQGSYEQYF,TGTGCCAGCAGTTCTCCCGGGCAGGGATCCTACGAGCAGTACTTC,TRBV28,TRBJ2-7,NA,NA
CASSQDGSGDPPGEQYF,TGCGCCAGCAGCCAAGATGGTAGCGGAGACCCCCCGGGAGAGCAGTACTTC,TRBV4-1,TRBJ2-7,NA,NA
CASSPRVNSGTSYEQYF,TGTGCCAGCAGCCCCCGGGTTAATAGCGGGACCTCCTACGAGCAGTACTTC,TRBV6-9,TRBJ2-7,TRBD2,NA
CASHPGRRAYEQYF,TGCGCCAGCCACCCCGGACGGCGAGCCTACGAGCAGTACTTC,TRBV5-1,TRBJ2-7,NA,NA
CASRALQGEGGYEQYF,TGTGCCAGCAGGGCGTTACAGGGGGAGGGGGGCTACGAGCAGTACTTC,TRBV2,TRBJ2-7,NA,NA
CAIREPGQGYNEQFF,TGTGCCATAAGAGAGCCGGGACAGGGCTACAATGAGCAGTTCTTC,TRBV10-3,TRBJ2-1,TRBD1,few
CASSPRTRRETQYF,TGCGCCAGCAGTCCCCGGACTAGGAGAGAGACCCAGTACTTC,TRBV4-3,TRBJ2-5,TRBD2,NA
CASSSGLAGVVGELFF,TGTGCCAGCAGCTCGGGACTAGCGGGAGTGGTCGGGGAGCTGTTTTTT,TRBV5-4,TRBJ2-2,TRBD2,few
CASGRDVSPGTQYF,TGTGCCAGCGGCCGGGACGTATCCCCGGGGACCCAGTACTTC,TRBV7-9,TRBJ2-5,NA,NA
CASSFGDYEQYF,TGTGCCAGCAGTTTTGGGGACTACGAGCAGTACTTC,TRBV28,TRBJ2-7,NA,NA
CASSLVKDTEAFF,TGTGCCAGCAGTTTAGTGAAGGACACTGAAGCTTTCTTT,TRBV27,TRBJ1-1,NA,NA